Following are 6 T cell receptor beta chains from one sample sequenced in a study of T-cell reconstitution after alpha-beta-depleted transplantation in children. Construction of the TCRbeta library involved unique molecular identifiers. TCRdb recomputed calls from the PCR reads with MiXCR, one row per CDR3 protein. This sample has a few hundred thousand distinct CDR3 sequences, with roughly 10% found just once. Sequencing was performed on PBMCs from the stem cell graft donor, taken from the stem cell graft. These receptors all stem from a human donor who donated a stem cell graft to a child with acute myeloid leukemia.

The gene calls are TRBV7-9 and TRBJ2-2, with 7 nucleotides matching TRBD2. The CDR3 runs 17 residues. V trimming: 0 bases; J trimming: 0 bases; junction bases outside the gene matches: 4. CDR1 is SEHNR and CDR2 is FQNEAQ in the germline V gene (reference sequence). DNA for the CDR3: TGTGCCAGCAGCTTAGCGGTTAGCGGGTCGAACACCGGGGAGCTGTTTTTT. Translation: CASSLAVSGSNTGELFF.

Ten or more counts support this clonotype. The V and J genes are TRBV11-2 and TRBJ2-3; 10 nucleotides match TRBD2. This CDR3 comprises 15 residues. The germline V gene encodes CDR1 SGHAT and CDR2 FQNNGV. V was clipped by 5 bases and J by 1 base; unmatched bases: 3. The CDR3 DNA sequence: TGTGCCAGCAGCCCCGGGACTAGCGGCACAGATACGCAGTATTTT. Translated: CASSPGTSGTDTQYF.

This clonotype was seen ten or more times. The rearrangement links TRBV5-1 to TRBJ1-3; D gene uncertain. The CDR3 loop spans 15 amino acids. The germline V gene encodes CDR1 SGHRS and CDR2 YFSETQ. The ends were cut back, 0 bases at V and 1 base at J, with 8 bases in the middle. The CDR3: CASSLDTASGNTIYF. In DNA form, the CDR3 reads TGCGCCAGCAGCTTGGATACGGCGTCTGGAAACACCATATATTTT. The full variable domain, with the rest looked up from reference TRBV5-1 and TRBJ1-3, is KAGVTQTPRYLIKTRGQQVTLSCSPISGHRSVSWYQQTPGQGLQFLFEYFSETQRNKGNFPGRFSGRQFSNSRSEMNVSTLELGDSALYLCASSLDTASGNTIYFGEGSWLTVV.

The CDR3 reads CASSARGTESGNTIYF. CDR3 in DNA: TGCGCCAGCAGCGCCCGAGGGACAGAATCTGGAAACACCATATATTTT. The chain is built from TRBV4-1 and TRBJ1-3; 7 nucleotides agree with TRBD1. The CDR3 consists of 16 residues. V was pared by 5 bases and J by 1 base, with 8 bases of the junction left unmatched. The germline V gene has CDR1 MGHRA and CDR2 YSYEKL.

The gene calls are TRBV4-2 and TRBJ1-6, with unresolved D. The CDR3 runs 15 residues. Germline CDR1 is LGHNA and CDR2 is YNFKEQ. V lost 1 base and J lost 10, with 14 bases in between. The CDR3 here is CASSQGAPVESPLHF. The CDR3 DNA reads as TGTGCCAGCAGCCAAGGGGCGCCCGTCGAATCACCCCTCCACTTT.

This clonotype appeared a few times. The genes are TRBV5-1 and TRBJ1-2; no clear D. CDR3 length: 14 residues. The V gene's germline CDR1 is SGHRS and CDR2 YFSETQ. Trimming took off 0 bases at V and 1 base at J, with 7 bases between the two ends. The CDR3 loop is CASSLAGDNYGYTF. The CDR3 coding sequence is TGCGCCAGCAGCTTGGCCGGGGATAACTATGGCTACACCTTC.